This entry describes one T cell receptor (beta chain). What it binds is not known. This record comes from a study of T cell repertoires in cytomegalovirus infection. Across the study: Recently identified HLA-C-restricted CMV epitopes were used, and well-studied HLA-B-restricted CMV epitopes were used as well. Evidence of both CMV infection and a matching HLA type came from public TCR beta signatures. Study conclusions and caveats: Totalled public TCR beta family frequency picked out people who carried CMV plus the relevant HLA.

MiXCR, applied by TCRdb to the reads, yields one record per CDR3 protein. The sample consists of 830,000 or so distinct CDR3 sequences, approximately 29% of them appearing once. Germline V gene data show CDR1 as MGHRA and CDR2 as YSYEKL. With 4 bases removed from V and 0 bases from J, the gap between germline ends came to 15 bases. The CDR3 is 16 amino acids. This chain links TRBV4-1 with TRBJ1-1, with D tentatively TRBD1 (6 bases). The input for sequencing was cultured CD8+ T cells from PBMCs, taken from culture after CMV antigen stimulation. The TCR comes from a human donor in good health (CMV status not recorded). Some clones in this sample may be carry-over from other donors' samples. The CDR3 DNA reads TGCGCCAGCAGCCCTGAAGTGGGGGCAATGAACACTGAAGCTTTCTTT. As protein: CASSPEVGAMNTEAFF.